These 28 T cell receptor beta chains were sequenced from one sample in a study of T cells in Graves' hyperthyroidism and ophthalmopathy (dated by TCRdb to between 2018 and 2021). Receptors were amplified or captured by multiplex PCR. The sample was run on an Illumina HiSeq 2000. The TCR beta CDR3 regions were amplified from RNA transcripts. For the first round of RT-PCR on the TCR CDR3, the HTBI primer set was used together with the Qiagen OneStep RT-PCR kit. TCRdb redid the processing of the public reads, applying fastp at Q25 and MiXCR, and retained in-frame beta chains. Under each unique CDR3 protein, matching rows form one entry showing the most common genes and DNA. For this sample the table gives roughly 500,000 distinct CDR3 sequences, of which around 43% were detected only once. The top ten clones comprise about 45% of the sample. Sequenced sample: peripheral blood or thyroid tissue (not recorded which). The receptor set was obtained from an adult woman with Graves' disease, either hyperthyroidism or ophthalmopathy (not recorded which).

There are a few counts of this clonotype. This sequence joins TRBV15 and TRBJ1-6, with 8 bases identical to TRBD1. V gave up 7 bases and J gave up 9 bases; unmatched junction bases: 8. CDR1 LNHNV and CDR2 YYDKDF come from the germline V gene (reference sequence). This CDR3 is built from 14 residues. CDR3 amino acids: CATTKDRVGSPLHF. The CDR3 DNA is TGTGCCACCACCAAGGACAGGGTTGGTTCACCCCTCCACTTT.

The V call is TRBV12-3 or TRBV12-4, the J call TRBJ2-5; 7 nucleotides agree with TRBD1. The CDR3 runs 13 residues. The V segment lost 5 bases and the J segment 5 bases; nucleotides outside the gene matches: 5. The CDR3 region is CASSRQTGETQYF. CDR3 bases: TGTGCCAGCAGTCGACAGACAGGGGAGACCCAGTACTTC.

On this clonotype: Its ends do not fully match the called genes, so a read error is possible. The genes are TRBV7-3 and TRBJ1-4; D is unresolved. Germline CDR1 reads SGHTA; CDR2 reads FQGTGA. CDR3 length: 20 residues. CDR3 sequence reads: CASSQHVKFRAGRSNEKLFF. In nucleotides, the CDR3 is TGCGCCAGCAGCCAACACGTAAAATTCCGGGCTGGGAGGTCTAATGAAAAACTGTTTTTT.

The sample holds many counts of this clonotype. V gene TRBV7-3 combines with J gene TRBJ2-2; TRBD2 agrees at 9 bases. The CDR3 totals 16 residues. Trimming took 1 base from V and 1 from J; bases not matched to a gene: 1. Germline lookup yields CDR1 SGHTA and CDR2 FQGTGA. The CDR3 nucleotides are TGTGCCAGCAGCTTAAGACTAGCGGAGAACACCGGGGAGCTGTTTTTT. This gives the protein CASSLRLAENTGELFF.

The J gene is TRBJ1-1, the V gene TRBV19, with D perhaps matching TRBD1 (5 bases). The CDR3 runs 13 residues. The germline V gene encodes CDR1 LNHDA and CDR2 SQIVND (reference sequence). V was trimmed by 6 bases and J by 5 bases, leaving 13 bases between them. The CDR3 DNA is TGTGCCAGTAGCCCGGGACCGAGAACTGAAGCTTTCTTT. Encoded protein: CASSPGPRTEAFF.

The CDR3 reads CSAREEQANGYTF. In DNA form, the CDR3 reads TGCAGTGCTAGAGAGGAACAGGCCAATGGCTACACCTTC. The chain uses TRBV20-1 and TRBJ1-2; tentative D call: TRBD1 (5 bases). The V end lost 0 bases, the J end lost 6 bases, and 11 bases lay between the germline ends. Looked up from germline, CDR1 is DFQATT and CDR2 is SNEGSKA (reference sequence). This CDR3 region has 13 residues.

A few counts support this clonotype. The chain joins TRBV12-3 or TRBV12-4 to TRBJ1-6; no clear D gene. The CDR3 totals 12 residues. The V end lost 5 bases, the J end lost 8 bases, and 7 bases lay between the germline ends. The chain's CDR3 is CASSDSYSPLHF. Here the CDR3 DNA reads TGTGCCAGCAGTGACTCGTATTCACCCCTCCACTTT.

Here the CDR3 reads CASSVEDGASYEQYF. As DNA, the CDR3 is TGTGCCAGCAGCGTAGAAGACGGAGCCTCCTACGAGCAGTACTTC. The V call is TRBV9, the J call TRBJ2-7, with D uncertain. Germline CDR1 reads SGDLS; CDR2 reads YYNGEE. The CDR3 totals 15 residues. V was pared by 0 bases and J by 0 bases, with 10 bases between.

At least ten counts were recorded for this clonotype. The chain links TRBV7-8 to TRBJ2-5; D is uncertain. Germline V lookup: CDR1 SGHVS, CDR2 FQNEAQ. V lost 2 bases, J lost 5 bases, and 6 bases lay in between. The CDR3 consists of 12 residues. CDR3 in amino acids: CASSLIRETQYF. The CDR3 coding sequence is TGTGCCAGCAGCTTAATAAGGGAGACCCAGTACTTC.

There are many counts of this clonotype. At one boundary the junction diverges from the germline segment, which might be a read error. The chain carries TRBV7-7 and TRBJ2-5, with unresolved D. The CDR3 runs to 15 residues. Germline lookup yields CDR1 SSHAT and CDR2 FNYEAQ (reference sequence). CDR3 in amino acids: CASSPGSGGIETQYF. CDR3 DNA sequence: TGTGCTAGCAGCCCCGGCAGTGGCGGAATAGAGACCCAGTACTTC.

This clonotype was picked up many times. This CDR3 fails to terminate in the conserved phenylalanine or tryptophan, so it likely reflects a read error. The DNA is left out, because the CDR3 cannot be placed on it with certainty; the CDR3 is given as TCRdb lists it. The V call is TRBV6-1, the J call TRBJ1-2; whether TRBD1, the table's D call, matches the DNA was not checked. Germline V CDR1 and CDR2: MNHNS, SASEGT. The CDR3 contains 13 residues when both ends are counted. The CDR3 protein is CASSEGGQGPLES.

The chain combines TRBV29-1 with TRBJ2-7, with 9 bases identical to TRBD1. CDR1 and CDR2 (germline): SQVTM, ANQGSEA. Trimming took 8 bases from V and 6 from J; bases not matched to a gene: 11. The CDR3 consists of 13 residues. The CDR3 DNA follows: TGCAGCTTGGGGACAGGGTCATCATCCGAGCAGTACTTC. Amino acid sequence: CSLGTGSSSEQYF.

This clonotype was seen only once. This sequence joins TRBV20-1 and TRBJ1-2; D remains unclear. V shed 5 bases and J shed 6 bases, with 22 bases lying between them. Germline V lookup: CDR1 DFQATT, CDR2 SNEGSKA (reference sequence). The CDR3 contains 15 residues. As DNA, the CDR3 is TGCAGTGCTTTGGGCGTTCGGACCACCGGAAATGGCTACACCTTC. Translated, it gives CSALGVRTTGNGYTF.

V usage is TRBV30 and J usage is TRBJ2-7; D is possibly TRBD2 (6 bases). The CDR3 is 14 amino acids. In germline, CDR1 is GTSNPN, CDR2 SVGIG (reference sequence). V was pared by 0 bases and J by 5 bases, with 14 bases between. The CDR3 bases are TGTGCCTGGAGTGTACTGTCCGGGAGAAACGAGCAGTACTTC. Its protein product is CAWSVLSGRNEQYF.

CDR3 sequence: CAISSLAGQETQYF. The DNA for the CDR3 is TGTGCCATCAGTAGCCTAGCGGGACAAGAGACCCAGTACTTC. The V and J genes are TRBV10-3 and TRBJ2-5, with 9 nucleotides matching TRBD2. The germline V gene has CDR1 ENHRY and CDR2 SYGVKD. J was trimmed by 2 bases and V by 5 bases; bases with no gene match: 3. The CDR3 loop spans 14 amino acids.

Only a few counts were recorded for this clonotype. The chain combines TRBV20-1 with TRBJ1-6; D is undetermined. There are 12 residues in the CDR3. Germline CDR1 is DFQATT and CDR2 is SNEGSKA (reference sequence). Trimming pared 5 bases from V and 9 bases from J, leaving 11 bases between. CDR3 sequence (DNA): TGCAGTGCTCGCCCAGGTGGTTCACCCCTCCACTTT. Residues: CSARPGGSPLHF.

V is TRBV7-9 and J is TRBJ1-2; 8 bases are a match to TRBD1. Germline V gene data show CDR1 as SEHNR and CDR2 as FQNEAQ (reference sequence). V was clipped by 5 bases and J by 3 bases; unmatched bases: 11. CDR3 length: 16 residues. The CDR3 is CASSKQKQQGDYGYTF. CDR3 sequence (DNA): TGTGCCAGCAGCAAACAAAAGCAACAGGGGGACTATGGCTACACCTTC.

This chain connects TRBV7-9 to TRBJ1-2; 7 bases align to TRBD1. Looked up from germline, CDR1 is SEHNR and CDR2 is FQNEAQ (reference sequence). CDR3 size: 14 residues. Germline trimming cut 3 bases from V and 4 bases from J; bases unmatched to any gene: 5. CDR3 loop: CASSLGQRSYGYTF. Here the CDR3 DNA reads TGTGCCAGCAGCTTGGGACAGCGCAGCTATGGCTACACCTTC. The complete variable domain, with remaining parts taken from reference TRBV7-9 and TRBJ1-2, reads DTGVSQNPRHKITKRGQNVTFRCDPISEHNRLYWYRQTLGQGPEFLTYFQNEAQLEKSRLLSDRFSAERPKGSFSTLEIQRTEQGDSAMYLCASSLGQRSYGYTFGSGTRLTVV.

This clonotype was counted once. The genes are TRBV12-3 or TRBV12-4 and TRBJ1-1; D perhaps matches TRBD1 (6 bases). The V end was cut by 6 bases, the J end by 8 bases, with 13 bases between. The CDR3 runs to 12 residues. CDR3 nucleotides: TGTGCCAGCAGACTTGTGACAGGCGAAGCTTTCTTT. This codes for CASRLVTGEAFF.

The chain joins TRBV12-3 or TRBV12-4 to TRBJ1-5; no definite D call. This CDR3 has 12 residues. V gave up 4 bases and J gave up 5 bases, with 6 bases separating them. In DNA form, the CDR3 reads TGTGCCAGCAGTTCCCCCTATCAGCCCCAGCATTTT. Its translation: CASSSPYQPQHF.

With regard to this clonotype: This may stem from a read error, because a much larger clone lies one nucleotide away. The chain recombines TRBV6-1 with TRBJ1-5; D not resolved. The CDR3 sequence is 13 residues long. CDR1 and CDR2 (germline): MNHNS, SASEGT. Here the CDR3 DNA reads TGTGCCAGCAGTGCTTCTGGCAATCAGCCCCATCATTTT. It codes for CASSASGNQPHHF.

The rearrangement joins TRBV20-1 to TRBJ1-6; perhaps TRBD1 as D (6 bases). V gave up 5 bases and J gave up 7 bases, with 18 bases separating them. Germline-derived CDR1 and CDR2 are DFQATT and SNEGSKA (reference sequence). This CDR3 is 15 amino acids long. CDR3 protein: CSAPRGGQENSPLHF. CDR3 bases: TGCAGTGCTCCAAGAGGGGGGCAGGAGAATTCACCCCTCCACTTT.

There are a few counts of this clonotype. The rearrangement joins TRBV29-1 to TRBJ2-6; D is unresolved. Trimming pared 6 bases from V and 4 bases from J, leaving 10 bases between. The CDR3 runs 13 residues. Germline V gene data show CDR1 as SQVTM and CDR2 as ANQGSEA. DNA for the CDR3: TGCAGCGTACTTCCCGTCGGGGCCAACGTCCTGACTTTC. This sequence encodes CSVLPVGANVLTF.

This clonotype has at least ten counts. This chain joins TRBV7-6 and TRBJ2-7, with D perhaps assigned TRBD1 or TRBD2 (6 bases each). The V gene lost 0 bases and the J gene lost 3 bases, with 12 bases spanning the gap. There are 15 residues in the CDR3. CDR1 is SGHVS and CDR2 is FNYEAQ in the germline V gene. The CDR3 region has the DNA TGTGCCAGCAGCTTAGCCGGAGGGGGGCACTACGAGCAGTACTTC. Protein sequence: CASSLAGGGHYEQYF.

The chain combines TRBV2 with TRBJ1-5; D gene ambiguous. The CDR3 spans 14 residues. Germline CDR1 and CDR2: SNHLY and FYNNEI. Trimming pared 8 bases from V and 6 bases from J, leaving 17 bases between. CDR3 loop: CASPKTAASQPQHF. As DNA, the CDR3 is TGTGCCAGCCCAAAGACGGCAGCAAGTCAGCCCCAGCATTTT.

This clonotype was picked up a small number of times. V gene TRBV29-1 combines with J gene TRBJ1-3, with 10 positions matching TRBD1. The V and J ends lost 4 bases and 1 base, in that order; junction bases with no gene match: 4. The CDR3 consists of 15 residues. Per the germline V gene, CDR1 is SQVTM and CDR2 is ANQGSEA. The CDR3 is CSVVWDRGSGNTIYF. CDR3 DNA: TGCAGCGTTGTATGGGACAGGGGATCTGGAAACACCATATATTTT. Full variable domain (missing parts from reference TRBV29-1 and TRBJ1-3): SAVISQKPSRDICQRGTSLTIQCQVDSQVTMMFWYRQQPGQSLTLIATANQGSEATYESGFVIDKFPISRPNLTFSTLTVSNMSPEDSSIYLCSVVWDRGSGNTIYFGEGSWLTVV.

CDR3 DNA: TGCAGCGTTGAAGGGGGAACAGCCACTGAAGCTTTCTTT. Amino acids: CSVEGGTATEAFF. The chain joins TRBV29-1 to TRBJ1-1; D remains unclear. V was cut by 1 base and J by 4 bases, with 10 bases left in between. The length of the CDR3 is 13 residues. Germline-derived CDR1 and CDR2 are SQVTM and ANQGSEA.

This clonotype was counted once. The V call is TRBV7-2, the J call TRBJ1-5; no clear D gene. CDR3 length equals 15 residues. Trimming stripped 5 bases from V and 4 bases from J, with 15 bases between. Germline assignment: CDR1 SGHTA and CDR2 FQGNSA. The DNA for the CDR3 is TGTGCCAGCAGCGAAATGGCAAACCCGAATCAGCCCCAGCATTTT. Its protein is CASSEMANPNQPQHF.